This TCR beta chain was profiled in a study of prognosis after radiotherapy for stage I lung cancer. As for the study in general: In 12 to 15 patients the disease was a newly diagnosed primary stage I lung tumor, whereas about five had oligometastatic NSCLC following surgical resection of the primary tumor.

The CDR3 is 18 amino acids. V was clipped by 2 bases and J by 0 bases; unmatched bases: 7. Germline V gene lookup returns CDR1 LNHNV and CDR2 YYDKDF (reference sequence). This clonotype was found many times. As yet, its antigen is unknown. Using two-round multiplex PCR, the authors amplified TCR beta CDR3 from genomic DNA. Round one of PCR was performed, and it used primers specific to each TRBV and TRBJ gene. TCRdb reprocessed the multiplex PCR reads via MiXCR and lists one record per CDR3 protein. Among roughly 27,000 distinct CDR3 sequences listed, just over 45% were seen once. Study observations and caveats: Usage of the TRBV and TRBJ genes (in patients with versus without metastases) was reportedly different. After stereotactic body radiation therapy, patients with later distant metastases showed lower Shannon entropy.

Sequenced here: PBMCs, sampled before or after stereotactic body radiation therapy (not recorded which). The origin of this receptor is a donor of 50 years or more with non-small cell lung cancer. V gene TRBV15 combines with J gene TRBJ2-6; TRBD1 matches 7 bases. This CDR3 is CATSRPGGVSSGANVLTF. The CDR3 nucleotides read TGTGCCACCAGCAGACCAGGGGGTGTGAGCTCTGGGGCCAACGTCCTGACTTTC. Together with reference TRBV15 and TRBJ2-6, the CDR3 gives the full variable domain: DAMVIQNPRYQVTQFGKPVTLSCSQTLNHNVMYWYQQKSSQAPKLLFHYYDKDFNNEADTPDNFQSRRPNTSFCFLDIRSPGLGDTAMYLCATSRPGGVSSGANVLTFGAGSRLTVL.